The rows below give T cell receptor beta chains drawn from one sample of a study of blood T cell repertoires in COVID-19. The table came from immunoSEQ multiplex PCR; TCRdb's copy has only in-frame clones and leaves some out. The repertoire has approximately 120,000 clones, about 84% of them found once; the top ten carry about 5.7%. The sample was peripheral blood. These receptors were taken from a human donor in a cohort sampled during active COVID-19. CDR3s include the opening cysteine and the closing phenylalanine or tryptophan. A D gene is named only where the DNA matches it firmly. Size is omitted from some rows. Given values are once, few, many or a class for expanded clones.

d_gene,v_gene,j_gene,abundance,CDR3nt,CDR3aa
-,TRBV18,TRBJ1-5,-,TGTGCCAGCTCACGAGGGTCGGGCAATCAGCCCCAGCATTTT,CASSRGSGNQPQHF
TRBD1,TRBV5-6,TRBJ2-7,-,TGTGCCAGCAGCTTGGCCCAACAGGGGGCCTACGAGCAGTACTTC,CASSLAQQGAYEQYF
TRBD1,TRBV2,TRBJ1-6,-,TGTGCCAGCAGTGGGACTAGGCCGGGACAGGGGTACTCACCCCTCCACTTT,CASSGTRPGQGYSPLHF
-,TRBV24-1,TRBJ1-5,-,TGTGCCACCAGTGGGCCCCGCAGCAATCAGCCCCAGCATTTT,CATSGPRSNQPQHF
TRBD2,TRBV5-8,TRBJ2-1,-,TGTGCCAGCAGCCAAATGGGGGAGCGGGAGGGCCTTAATGAGCAGTTCTTC,CASSQMGEREGLNEQFF
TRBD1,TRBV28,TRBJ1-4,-,TGTGCCAGCAGTCCAAGACCCGGGACAGGGGGCTATGGGGACGAAAAACTGTTTTTT,CASSPRPGTGGYGDEKLFF
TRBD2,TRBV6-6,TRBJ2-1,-,TGTGCCAGCAGTGTACTAGCGGGGCTATACAATGAGCAGTTCTTC,CASSVLAGLYNEQFF
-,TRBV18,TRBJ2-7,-,TGTGCCAGCTCAAGGCAAGAGACAGGATCCACCTACGAGCAGTACTTC,CASSRQETGSTYEQYF
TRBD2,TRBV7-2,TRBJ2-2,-,TGTGCCAGCAGCTTAGCGGGAGGGCGAAACACCGGGGAGCTGTTTTTT,CASSLAGGRNTGELFF
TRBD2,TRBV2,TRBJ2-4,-,TGTGCCAGCAGTGAGGGGGGTGGGGCTTGGGCTAACTATGAACTAGCGGGAGGGAGGAACATTCAGTACTTC,CASSEGGGAWANYELAGGRNIQYF
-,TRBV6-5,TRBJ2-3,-,TGTGCCAGCAGTCCGAACCCCCAGGGAACAGATACGCAGTATTTT,CASSPNPQGTDTQYF
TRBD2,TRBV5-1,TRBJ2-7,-,TGCGCCAGCAGCTCGGGGACTAGCGGACACTACGAGCAGTACTTC,CASSSGTSGHYEQYF
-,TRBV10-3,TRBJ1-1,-,TGTGCCATCAGTGGACGGGACACCGAAGCTTTCTTT,CAISGRDTEAFF
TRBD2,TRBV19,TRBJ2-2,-,TGTGCCAGTAAGGGCCTAGCGGGCGCGAACACCGGGGAGCTGTTTTTT,CASKGLAGANTGELFF
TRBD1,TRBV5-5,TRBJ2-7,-,TGTGCCAGCAGCCTGGGACAGGGTATAGGCGAGCAGTACTTC,CASSLGQGIGEQYF
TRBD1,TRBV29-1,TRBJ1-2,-,TGCAGCGTTCTACAGGGGGCGGGAGGCTACACCTTC,CSVLQGAGGYTF
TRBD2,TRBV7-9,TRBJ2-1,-,TGTGCCAGCAGCTCCTCTAGCGGGACCTACAATGAGCAGTTCTTC,CASSSSSGTYNEQFF
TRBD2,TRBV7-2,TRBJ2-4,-,TGTGCCAGCAGCTCGGGACTAGCAGACATTCAGTACTTC,CASSSGLADIQYF
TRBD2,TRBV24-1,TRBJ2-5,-,TGTGCCACCAGTGATCCTAGCGGGGGGCCCCAAGAGACCCAGTACTTC,CATSDPSGGPQETQYF
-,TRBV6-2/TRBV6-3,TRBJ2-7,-,TGTGCCAGCAGTTTAGTACCGGGTCGTTCCTACGAGCAGTACTTC,CASSLVPGRSYEQYF
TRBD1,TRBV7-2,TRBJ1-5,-,TGTGCCAGCAGCAAGGACAGGGGAGTCGGCAATCAGCCCCAGCATTTT,CASSKDRGVGNQPQHF
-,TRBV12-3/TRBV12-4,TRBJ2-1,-,TGTGCCAGCAGTCCCCGAACGGGGTATGAGCAGTTCTTC,CASSPRTGYEQFF
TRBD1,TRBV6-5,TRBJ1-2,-,TGTGCCAGCAGTCATGGGGACAGTACTAACTATGGCTACACCTTC,CASSHGDSTNYGYTF
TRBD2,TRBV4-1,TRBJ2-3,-,TGCGCCAGCCGTCCAACATTAGCGGGATCGGAGTATTTT,CASRPTLAGSEYF
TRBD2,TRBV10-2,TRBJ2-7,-,TGCGCCAGCAGTGACACAGCGGGAGTTCGTTACGAGCAGTACTTC,CASSDTAGVRYEQYF
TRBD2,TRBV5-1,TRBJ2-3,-,TGCGCCAGCCATCCTACTAGCGGACTAGCCGGTGGCGCAGATACGCAGTATTTT,CASHPTSGLAGGADTQYF
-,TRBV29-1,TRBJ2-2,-,TGCAGCGACCTAGACGGGAACACCGGGGAGCTGTTTTTT,CSDLDGNTGELFF
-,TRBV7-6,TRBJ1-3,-,TGTGCCAGCAGCTTGACAGGCTCTGGAAACACCATATATTTT,CASSLTGSGNTIYF
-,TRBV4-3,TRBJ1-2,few,TGCGCCAGCAGCCAAGATCATTGGCCCGAAGCTAACTATGGCTACACCTTC,CASSQDHWPEANYGYTF
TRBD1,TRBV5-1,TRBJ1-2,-,TGCGCCAGCAGCTTGTTAGGACAGGTTAACTATGGCTACACCTTC,CASSLLGQVNYGYTF
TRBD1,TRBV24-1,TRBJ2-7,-,TGTGCCACCAGCCCCTCCGGGACAGGGGAATACGAGCAGTACTTC,CATSPSGTGEYEQYF
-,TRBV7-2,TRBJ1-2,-,TGTGCCAGCAGCACCCCGGAGACCTATGGCTACACCTTC,CASSTPETYGYTF
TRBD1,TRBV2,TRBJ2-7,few,TGTGCCAGCAGTGACCCAGGGGGCTACGAGCAGTACTTC,CASSDPGGYEQYF
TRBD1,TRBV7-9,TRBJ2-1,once,TGTGCCAGCAGCCCTCCCGGACAGGGGGCCCTGAGCTCCTACAATGAGCAGTTCTTC,CASSPPGQGALSSYNEQFF
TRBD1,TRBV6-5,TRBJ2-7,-,TGTGCCAGCAGTTTGGGACAGGGTAACGAGCAGTACTTC,CASSLGQGNEQYF
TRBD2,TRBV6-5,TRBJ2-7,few,TGTGCCAGCAGTTGGACTAGCGGGTTGAGCGAGCAGTACTTC,CASSWTSGLSEQYF
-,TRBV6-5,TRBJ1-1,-,TGTGCCAGCAGGATACAGGGGAACACTGAAGCTTTCTTT,CASRIQGNTEAFF
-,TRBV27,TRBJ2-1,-,TGTGCCAGCAGTTTCGGGAGCTCCTACAATGAGCAGTTCTTC,CASSFGSSYNEQFF
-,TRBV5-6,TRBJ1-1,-,TGTGCCAGCAGGGGAAGAAGGGAGGCGGACACTGAAGCTTTCTTT,CASRGRREADTEAFF
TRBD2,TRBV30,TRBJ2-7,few,TGTGCCTGGACCAGGGTGACTAGCGGTGCCTACGAGCAGTACTTC,CAWTRVTSGAYEQYF
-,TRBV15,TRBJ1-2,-,TGTGCCACCAGCAGAGCCTCCGGGTCTAACTATGGCTACACCTTC,CATSRASGSNYGYTF
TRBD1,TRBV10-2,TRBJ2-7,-,TGCGCCAGCAACGGAGGACAGGGTGCTATCGAGCAGTACTTC,CASNGGQGAIEQYF
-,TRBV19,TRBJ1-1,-,TGTGCCAGTAGTACCTGGGGTTCGGAGGGTTGGACTGAAGCTTTCTTT,CASSTWGSEGWTEAFF
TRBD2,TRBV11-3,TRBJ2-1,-,TGTGCCAGCAGCCCGGCTAGCGGGAGGATCGATGAGCAGTTCTTC,CASSPASGRIDEQFF
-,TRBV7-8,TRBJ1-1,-,TGTGCCAGCAGCTTTGGTGGCAACACTGAAGCTTTCTTT,CASSFGGNTEAFF
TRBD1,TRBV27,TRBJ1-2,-,TGTGCCAGCAGTTCAGACAGGGCCGTCTATGGCTACACCTTC,CASSSDRAVYGYTF
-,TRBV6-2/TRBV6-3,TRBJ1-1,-,TGTGCCAGCAGTTACTCGGACTCTCAGGAGACTGAAGCTTTCTTT,CASSYSDSQETEAFF
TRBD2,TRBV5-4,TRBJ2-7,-,TGTGCCAGCAGCCGCCCTAGCGGAAGCTCCTACGAGCAGTACTTC,CASSRPSGSSYEQYF
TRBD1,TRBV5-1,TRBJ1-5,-,TGCGCCAGCAGCCCTGGACAGGTTGGTCAGCCCCAGCATTTT,CASSPGQVGQPQHF
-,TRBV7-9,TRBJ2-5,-,TGTGCCAGCAGCTTAGTTTCCGGGATGGGGGAGACCCAGTACTTC,CASSLVSGMGETQYF
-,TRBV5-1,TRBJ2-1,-,TGCGCCAGCAGCTTGGATCCGGGTTTGAGGGCATCTAATGAGCAGTTCTTC,CASSLDPGLRASNEQFF
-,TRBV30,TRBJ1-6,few,TGTGCCTGGACCGGCAGGCAAAATTCACCCCTCCACTTT,CAWTGRQNSPLHF
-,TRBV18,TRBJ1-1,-,TGTGCCAGCTCACCACCGGGCAGGGAAGGCACTGAAGCTTTCTTT,CASSPPGREGTEAFF
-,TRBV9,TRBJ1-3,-,TGTGCCAGCAGCGTAACGGGGGACGGAAACACCATATATTTT,CASSVTGDGNTIYF
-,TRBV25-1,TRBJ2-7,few,TGTGCCAGCAGTTCTATGGACAGCCCCGAGCAGTACTTC,CASSSMDSPEQYF
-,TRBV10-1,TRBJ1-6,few,TGCGCCAGCAGTGAGGGACATGATAATTCACCCCTCCACTTT,CASSEGHDNSPLHF